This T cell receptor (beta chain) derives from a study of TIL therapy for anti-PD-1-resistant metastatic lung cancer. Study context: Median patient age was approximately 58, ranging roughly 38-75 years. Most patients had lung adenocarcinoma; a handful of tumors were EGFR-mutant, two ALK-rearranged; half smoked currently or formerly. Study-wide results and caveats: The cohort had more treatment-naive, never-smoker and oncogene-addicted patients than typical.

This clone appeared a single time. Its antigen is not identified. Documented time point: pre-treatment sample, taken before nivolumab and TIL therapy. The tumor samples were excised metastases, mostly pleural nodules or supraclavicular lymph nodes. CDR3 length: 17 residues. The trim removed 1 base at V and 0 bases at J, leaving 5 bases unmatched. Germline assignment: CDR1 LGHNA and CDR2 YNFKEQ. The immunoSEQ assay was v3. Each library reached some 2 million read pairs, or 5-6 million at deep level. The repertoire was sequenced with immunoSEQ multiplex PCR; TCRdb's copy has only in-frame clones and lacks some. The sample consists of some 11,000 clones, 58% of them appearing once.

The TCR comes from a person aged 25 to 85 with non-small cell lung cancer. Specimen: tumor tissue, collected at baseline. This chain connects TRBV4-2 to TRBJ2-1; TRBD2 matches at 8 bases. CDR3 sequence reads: CASSQVRGGTSYNEQFF. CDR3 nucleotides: TGTGCCAGCAGCCAAGTTCGGGGGGGGACCTCCTACAATGAGCAGTTCTTC.